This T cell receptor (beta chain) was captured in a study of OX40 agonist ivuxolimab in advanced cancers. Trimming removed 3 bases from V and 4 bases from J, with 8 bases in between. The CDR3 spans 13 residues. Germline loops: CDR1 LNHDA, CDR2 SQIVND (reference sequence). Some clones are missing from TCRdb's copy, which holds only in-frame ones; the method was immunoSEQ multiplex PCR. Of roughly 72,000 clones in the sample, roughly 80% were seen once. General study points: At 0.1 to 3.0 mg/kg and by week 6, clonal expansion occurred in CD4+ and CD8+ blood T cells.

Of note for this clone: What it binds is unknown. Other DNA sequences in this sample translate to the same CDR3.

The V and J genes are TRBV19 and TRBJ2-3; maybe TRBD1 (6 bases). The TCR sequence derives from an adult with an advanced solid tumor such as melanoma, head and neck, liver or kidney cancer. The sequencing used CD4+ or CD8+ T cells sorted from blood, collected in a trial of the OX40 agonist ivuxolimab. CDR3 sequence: CASSIAGADTQYF. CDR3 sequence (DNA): TGTGCCAGTAGTATCGCAGGGGCAGATACGCAGTATTTT.